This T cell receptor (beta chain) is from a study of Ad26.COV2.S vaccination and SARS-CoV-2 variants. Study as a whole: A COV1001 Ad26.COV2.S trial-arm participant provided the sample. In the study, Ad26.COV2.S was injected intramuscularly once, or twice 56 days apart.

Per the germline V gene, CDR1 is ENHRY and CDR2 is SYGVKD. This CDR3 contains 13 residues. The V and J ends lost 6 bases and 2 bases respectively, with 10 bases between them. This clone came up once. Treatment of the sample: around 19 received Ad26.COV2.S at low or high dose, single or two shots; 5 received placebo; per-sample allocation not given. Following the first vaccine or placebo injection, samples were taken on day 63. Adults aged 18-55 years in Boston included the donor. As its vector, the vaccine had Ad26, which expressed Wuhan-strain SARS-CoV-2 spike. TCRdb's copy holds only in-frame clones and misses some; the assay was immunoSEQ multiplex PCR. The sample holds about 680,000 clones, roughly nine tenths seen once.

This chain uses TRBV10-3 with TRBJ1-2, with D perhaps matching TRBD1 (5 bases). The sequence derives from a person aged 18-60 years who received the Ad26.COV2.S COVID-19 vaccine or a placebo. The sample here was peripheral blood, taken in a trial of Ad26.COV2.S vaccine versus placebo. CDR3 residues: CAIREDTNYGYTF. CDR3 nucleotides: TGTGCCATCAGAGAGGACACCAACTATGGCTACACCTTC.